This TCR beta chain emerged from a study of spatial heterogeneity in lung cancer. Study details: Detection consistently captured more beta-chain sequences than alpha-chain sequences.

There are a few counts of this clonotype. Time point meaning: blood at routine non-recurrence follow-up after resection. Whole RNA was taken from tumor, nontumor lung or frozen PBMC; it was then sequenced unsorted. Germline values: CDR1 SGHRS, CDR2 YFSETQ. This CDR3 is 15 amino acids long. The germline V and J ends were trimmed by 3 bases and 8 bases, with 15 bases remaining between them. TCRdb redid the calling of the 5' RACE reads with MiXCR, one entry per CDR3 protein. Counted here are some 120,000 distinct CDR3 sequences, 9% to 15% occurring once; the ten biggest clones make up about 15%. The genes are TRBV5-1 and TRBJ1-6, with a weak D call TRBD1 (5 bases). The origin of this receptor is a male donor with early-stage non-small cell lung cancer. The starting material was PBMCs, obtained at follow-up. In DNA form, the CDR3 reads TGCGCCAGCAGCTGGGCCGGGACGAGCGATTCACCCCTCCACTTT. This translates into CASSWAGTSDSPLHF.